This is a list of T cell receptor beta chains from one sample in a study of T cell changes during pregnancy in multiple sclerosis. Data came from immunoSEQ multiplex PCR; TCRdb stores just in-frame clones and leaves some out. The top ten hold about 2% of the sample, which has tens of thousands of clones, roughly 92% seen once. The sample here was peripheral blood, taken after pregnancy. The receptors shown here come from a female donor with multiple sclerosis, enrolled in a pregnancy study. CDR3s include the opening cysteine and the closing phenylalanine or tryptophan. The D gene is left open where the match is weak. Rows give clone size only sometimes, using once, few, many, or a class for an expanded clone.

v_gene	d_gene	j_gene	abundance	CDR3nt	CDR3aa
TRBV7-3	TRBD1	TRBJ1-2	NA	TGTGCCAGCAGCGCGACAGGGGGGAAAGGCTACACCTTC	CASSATGGKGYTF
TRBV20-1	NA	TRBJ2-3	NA	TGCAGTGCTTCCCGACAGCCAACGCAGTATTTT	CSASRQPTQYF
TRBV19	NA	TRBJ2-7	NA	TGTGCCAGCAGCGCGCCAGGGGAGATAGTCTACGAGCAGTACTTC	CASSAPGEIVYEQYF
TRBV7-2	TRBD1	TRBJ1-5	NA	TGTGCCAGCAGTTGGGGACAGGGTGGCAATCAGCCCCAGCATTTT	CASSWGQGGNQPQHF
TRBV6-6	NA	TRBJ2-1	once	TGTGCCAGCAGTCCCCTAACCTACAATGAGCAGTTCTTC	CASSPLTYNEQFF
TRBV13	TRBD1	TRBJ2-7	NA	TGTGCCAGCAGCAGATGGGGACAGCCTGTAGAGCAGTACTTC	CASSRWGQPVEQYF
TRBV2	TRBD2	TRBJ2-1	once	TGTGCCACCAGGGGTACTAGCGGGAGCGGAAATGAGCAGTTCTTC	CATRGTSGSGNEQFF
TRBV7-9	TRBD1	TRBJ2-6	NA	TGTGCCAGCATCCCCGGGACAGGATTCTCTGGGGCCAACGTCCTGACTTTC	CASIPGTGFSGANVLTF
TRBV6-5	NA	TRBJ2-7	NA	TGTGCCAGCAGTTACTCGTCGCGACTCATCTCCTACGAGCAGTACTTC	CASSYSSRLISYEQYF
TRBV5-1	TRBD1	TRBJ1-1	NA	TGCGCCAGCAGCTTGGCGAAGGGGGCACCGAACACTGAAGCTTTCTTT	CASSLAKGAPNTEAFF
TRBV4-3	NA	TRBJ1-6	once	TGCGCCAGCAGCCAAGTTTACAGGCCTCATGCCCCCCTCCACTTT	CASSQVYRPHAPLHF
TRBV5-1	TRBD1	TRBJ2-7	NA	TGCGCCAGCAGCCGGAGTAAGGGGACAGACCCCTACGAGCAGTACTTC	CASSRSKGTDPYEQYF
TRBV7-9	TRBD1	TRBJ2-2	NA	TGTGCCAGCAGCCCCCGGGACAGCAACACCGGGGAGCTGTTTTTT	CASSPRDSNTGELFF
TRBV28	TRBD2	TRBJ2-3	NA	TGTGCCAGCAGTTCTACGGGAGGTCTCGGCACAGATACGCAGTATTTT	CASSSTGGLGTDTQYF
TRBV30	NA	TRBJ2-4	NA	TGTGCCTGGAGTAGGGGGGGCACGAAAGGAGGATACTTC	CAWSRGGTKGGYF
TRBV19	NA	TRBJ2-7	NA	TGTGCCAGTAATCCGGGATTAGTGTCTGCCGAGCAGTACTTC	CASNPGLVSAEQYF
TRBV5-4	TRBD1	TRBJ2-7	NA	TGTGCCAGCAGCTTGTGGGGACAGGGGGCCTACGAGCAGTACTTC	CASSLWGQGAYEQYF
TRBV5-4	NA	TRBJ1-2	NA	TGTGCCAGCAGCGCAACCCGGTCCGACTTTAACTATGGCTACACCTTC	CASSATRSDFNYGYTF
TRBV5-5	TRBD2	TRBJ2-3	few	TGCGCCAGCAGCCAAGCCGAGCGGGGGGTGGCAGATACGCAGTATTTT	CASSQAERGVADTQYF
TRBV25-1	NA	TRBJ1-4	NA	TGTGCCAGCAGTGAAGGGGCAGATTTGGGTGAAAAACTGTTTTTT	CASSEGADLGEKLFF
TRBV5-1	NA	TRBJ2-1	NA	TGCGCCAGCAGCCTCGATGAGGGAAACTACAATGAGCAGTTCTTC	CASSLDEGNYNEQFF
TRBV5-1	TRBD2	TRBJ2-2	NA	TGCGCCAGCGGGGCCATAGCGGGGGGAAGACCCGGGGAGCTGTTTTTT	CASGAIAGGRPGELFF
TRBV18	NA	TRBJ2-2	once	TGTGCCAGCTCACCTCCTCTTCGTACCGGGGAGCTGTTTTTT	CASSPPLRTGELFF
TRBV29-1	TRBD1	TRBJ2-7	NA	TGCAGCGTTGGACCAGGGGGCGAGCAGTACTTC	CSVGPGGEQYF
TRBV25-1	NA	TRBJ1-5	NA	TGTGCCAGCAGATCCCAGGATCAGCCCCAGCATTTT	CASRSQDQPQHF
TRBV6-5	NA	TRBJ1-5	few	TGTGCCAGCAGTCGTCAGGGTTATAGCAATCAGCCCCAGCATTTT	CASSRQGYSNQPQHF